This record looks at one T cell receptor (beta chain) sequence and its context. Its antigen remains unidentified. TCRdb reprocessed the 5' RACE reads via MiXCR and lists one record per CDR3 protein. The profile shows a few hundred thousand distinct CDR3 sequences, around 18% of them singletons. This specimen belongs to a study of identical twins. General study points: Out-of-frame TCR alpha sharing in monozygotic twins exceeded recombination model predictions. Conclusions leaned on cross-sectional statistical analysis and did not track the same donors over time. Memory repertoires lacked the insertion deficit that abundant cord blood beta clonotypes showed.

This receptor was identified in a man aged 45-65 years in good health. Sequenced: naive T cells sorted from blood.

This CDR3 is CASSPQDRTRPMNTEAFF. The CDR3 DNA sequence: TGTGCCAGCAGCCCACAGGACCGGACAAGGCCCATGAACACTGAAGCTTTCTTT. The chain is built from TRBV11-1 and TRBJ1-1, with a weak D call TRBD1 (5 bases). Germline V lookup: CDR1 SGHAT, CDR2 FQDESV (reference sequence). V lost 5 bases to trimming and J lost 0 bases, with 22 bases between them. CDR3 size: 18 residues.